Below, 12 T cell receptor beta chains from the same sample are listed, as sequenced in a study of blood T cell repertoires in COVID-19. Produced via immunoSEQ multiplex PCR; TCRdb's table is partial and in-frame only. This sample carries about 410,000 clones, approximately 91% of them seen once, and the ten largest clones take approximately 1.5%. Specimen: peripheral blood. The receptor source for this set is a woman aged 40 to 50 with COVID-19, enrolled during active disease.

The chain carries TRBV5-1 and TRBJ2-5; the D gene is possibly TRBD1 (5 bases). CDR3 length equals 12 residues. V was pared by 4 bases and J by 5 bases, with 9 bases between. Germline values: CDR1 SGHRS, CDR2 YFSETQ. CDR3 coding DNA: TGCGCCAGCAGCCCACCAGGGGAGACCCAGTACTTC. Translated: CASSPPGETQYF.

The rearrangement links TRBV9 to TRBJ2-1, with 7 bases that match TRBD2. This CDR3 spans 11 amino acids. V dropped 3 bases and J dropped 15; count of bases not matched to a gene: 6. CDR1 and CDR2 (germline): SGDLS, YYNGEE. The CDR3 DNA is TGTGCCAGCAGCGGATTAGCGGGTGTGTTCTTC. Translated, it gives CASSGLAGVFF.

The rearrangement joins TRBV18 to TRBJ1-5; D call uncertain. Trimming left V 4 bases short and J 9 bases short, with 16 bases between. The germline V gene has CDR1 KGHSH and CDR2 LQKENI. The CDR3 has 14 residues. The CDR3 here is CASSRIEVLGPQHF. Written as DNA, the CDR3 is TGTGCCAGCTCACGTATCGAGGTCCTAGGGCCCCAGCATTTT.

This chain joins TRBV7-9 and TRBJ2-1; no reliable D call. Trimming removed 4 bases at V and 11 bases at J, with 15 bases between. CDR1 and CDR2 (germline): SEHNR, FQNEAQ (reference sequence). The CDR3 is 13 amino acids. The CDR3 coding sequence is TGTGCCAGCAGCTCCATAAGCGTTCCCCAGCAGTTCTTC. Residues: CASSSISVPQQFF.

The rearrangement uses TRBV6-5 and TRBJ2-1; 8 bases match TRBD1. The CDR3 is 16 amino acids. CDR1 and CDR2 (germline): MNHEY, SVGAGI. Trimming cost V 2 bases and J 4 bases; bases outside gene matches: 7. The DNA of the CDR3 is TGTGCCAGCAGTTACCTCGCCAGGGGGCGATACAATGAGCAGTTCTTC. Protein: CASSYLARGRYNEQFF.

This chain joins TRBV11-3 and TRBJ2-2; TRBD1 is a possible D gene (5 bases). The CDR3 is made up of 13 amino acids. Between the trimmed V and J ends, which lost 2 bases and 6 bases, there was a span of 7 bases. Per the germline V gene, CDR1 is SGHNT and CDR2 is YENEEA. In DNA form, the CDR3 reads TGTGCCAGCAGCTTACAGGGCCCCGGGGAGCTGTTTTTT. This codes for CASSLQGPGELFF.

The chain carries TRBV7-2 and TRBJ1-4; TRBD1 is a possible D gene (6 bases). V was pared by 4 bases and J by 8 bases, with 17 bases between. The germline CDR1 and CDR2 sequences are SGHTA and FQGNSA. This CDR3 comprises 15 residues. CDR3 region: CASSSGRGGKEKLFF. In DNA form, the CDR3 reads TGTGCCAGCAGCTCAGGGAGGGGGGGGAAGGAAAAACTGTTTTTT.

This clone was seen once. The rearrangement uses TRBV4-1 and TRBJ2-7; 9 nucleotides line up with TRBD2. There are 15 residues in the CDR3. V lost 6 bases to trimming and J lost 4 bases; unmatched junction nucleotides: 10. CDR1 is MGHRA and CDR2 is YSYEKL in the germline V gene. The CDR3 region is CASSNLGLAGYEQYF. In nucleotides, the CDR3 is TGCGCCAGCAGTAACTTAGGGCTAGCGGGATACGAGCAGTACTTC.

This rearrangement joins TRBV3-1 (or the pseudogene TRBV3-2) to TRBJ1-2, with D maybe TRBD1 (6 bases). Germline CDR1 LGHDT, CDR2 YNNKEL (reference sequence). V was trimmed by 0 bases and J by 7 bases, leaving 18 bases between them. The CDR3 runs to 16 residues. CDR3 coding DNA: TGTGCCAGCAGCCAAGACCGAGAACAGGGTTCGAGTGGCTACACCTTC. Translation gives CASSQDREQGSSGYTF.

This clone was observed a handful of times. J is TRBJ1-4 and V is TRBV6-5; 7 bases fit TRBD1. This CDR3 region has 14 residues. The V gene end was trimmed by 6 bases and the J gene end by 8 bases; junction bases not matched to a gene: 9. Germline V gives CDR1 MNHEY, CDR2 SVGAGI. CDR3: CASRLTGLGEKLFF. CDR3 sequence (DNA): TGTGCCAGCAGACTGACAGGGTTGGGGGAAAAACTGTTTTTT.

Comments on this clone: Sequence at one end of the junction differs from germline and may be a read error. In nucleotides, the CDR3 is TGCGCTAAGGGACAGGGGGCTCGGGATACGCAGTATTTT. The encoded protein is CAKGQGARDTQYF. The chain links TRBV7-2 to TRBJ2-3; 12 bases line up with TRBD1. The CDR3 contains 13 residues. Germline-derived CDR1 and CDR2 are SGHTA and FQGNSA.

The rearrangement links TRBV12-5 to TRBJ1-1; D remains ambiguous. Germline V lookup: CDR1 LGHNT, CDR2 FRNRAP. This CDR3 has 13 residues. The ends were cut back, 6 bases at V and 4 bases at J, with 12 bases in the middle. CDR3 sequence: CASGFRELTEAFF. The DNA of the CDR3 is TGTGCTAGTGGATTCCGGGAACTCACTGAAGCTTTCTTT.